The 9 T cell receptor beta chains given below trace back to one sample, sequenced in a study of CD8 T cells in ankylosing spondylitis. MiXCR was run by TCRdb on the 5' RACE reads, yielding one entry per CDR3 protein. The sample gives just over 300,000 distinct CDR3 sequences, more than 20% of which show up once; 3.5% is in the top ten. The sample was blood, either unsorted or a sorted T cell fraction (not recorded which). The receptors here all came from a female donor with ankylosing spondylitis or in good health (not recorded which).

The gene calls are TRBV2 and TRBJ2-3; TRBD1 matches at 7 bases. This CDR3 has 15 amino acids. Germline assignment: CDR1 SNHLY and CDR2 FYNNEI. The V gene end was trimmed by 9 bases and the J gene end by 6 bases; junction bases not matched to a gene: 15. The CDR3 loop is CASGRAGDSVDTQYF. The CDR3 DNA is TGTGCCAGTGGGCGTGCTGGGGACAGTGTCGATACGCAGTATTTT.

This chain links TRBV6-1 with TRBJ1-2; no firm D call. V was shortened by 6 bases and J by 0 bases, with 17 bases between the two germline ends. There are 16 residues in the CDR3. Germline lookup yields CDR1 MNHNS and CDR2 SASEGT. The CDR3 here is CASSRPRPGPNYGYTF. CDR3 bases: TGTGCCAGCAGCCGCCCTCGTCCTGGGCCTAACTATGGCTACACCTTC.

The rearrangement links TRBV6-2 or TRBV6-3 to TRBJ2-1; 12 bases align to TRBD2. The germline CDR1 and CDR2 sequences are MNHEY and SVGEGT. The ends lost 9 bases at V and 1 base at J; junction bases unmatched: 19. The CDR3 covers 20 residues. CDR3 in DNA: TGTGCCAGTCAGAACCCGGGACTAGCGGGTCTACTCCCATCCTACAATGAGCAGTTCTTC. Translating gives CASQNPGLAGLLPSYNEQFF.

This clonotype has a handful of counts. The chain joins TRBV20-1 to TRBJ2-2; TRBD1 aligns across 8 bases. J gave up 7 bases and V 5 bases, and 6 bases lay outside the gene matches. Germline V CDR1 and CDR2: DFQATT, SNEGSKA (reference sequence). CDR3 size: 13 residues. The CDR3 reads CSASRTGNGELFF. The CDR3 DNA is TGCAGTGCTTCGAGGACAGGGAACGGGGAGCTGTTTTTT.

This clonotype was detected only once. The rearrangement joins TRBV7-2 to TRBJ2-1, with D tentatively TRBD2 (6 bases). V was shortened by 3 bases and J by 5 bases, with 8 bases between the two germline ends. CDR1 is SGHTA and CDR2 is FQGNSA in the germline V gene. This CDR3 has 13 residues. CDR3: CASSFGLNNEQFF. The CDR3 coding sequence is TGTGCCAGCAGCTTCGGACTAAACAATGAGCAGTTCTTC. Variable domain in full (rest from reference TRBV7-2 and TRBJ2-1): GAGVSQSPSNKVTEKGKDVELRCDPISGHTALYWYRQSLGQGLEFLIYFQGNSAPDKSGLPSDRFSAERTGGSVSTLTIQRTQQEDSAVYLCASSFGLNNEQFFGPGTRLTVL.

This clonotype has only a few counts. This rearrangement joins TRBV24-1 to TRBJ2-1; D call uncertain. Trimming removed 2 bases from V and 9 bases from J, with 7 bases in between. In germline, CDR1 is KGHDR, CDR2 SFDVKD. CDR3 length equals 12 residues. DNA for the CDR3: TGTGCCACCAGTGATTCCTTAACTGAGCAGTTCTTC. It translates to CATSDSLTEQFF.

This clonotype has more than one count but fewer than ten. The V gene is TRBV20-1, the J gene TRBJ1-2; D possibly corresponds to TRBD1 (6 bases). Germline V gene sequence: CDR1 DFQATT, CDR2 SNEGSKA (reference sequence). There are 13 residues in the CDR3. Trimming pared 3 bases from V and 5 bases from J, leaving 13 bases between. In DNA, the CDR3 is TGCAGTGCTAGTTCGCCAGGGGTATATGGCTACACCTTC. This translates into CSASSPGVYGYTF.

This clonotype has a handful of counts. The CDR3 coding sequence is TGTGCCAGCAGCTTAGTGTGGGCGGGAGGGGTGGATGAGCAGTTCTTC. Translating it yields CASSLVWAGGVDEQFF. This chain connects TRBV7-2 to TRBJ2-1, with 9 bases that match TRBD2. Germline V CDR1 and CDR2: SGHTA, FQGNSA. The CDR3 runs 16 residues. Trimming cost V 1 base and J 8 bases; bases outside gene matches: 9.

This clonotype showed up many times. V usage is TRBV7-9 and J usage is TRBJ2-3; no firm D call. Trimming removed 5 bases at V and 6 bases at J, with 15 bases between. Germline loops: CDR1 SEHNR, CDR2 FQNEAQ (reference sequence). The CDR3 runs 14 residues. CDR3 loop: CASSPGRLRDTQYF. The CDR3, as DNA: TGTGCCAGCAGCCCTGGACGGCTACGGGATACGCAGTATTTT.